The T cell receptor beta chain under discussion was sequenced for a study of shared clonotypes between healthy human individuals. Whole-study results and caveats: Limitation of the genetic and exposure-history diversity represented came from the few donors.

There are 18 residues in the CDR3. Trimming removed 0 bases from V and 0 bases from J; junction bases left unmatched: 9. Germline loops: CDR1 ENHRY, CDR2 SYGVKD. Those who donated were healthy HIV-negative adults, with no recent acute infections or vaccinations reported. Sorted-subset replicate PCRs used about 200 ng DNA, tens of thousands of T cell genomes. TCRdb's copy holds only in-frame clones and misses some; the assay was immunoSEQ multiplex PCR. The sample shows about 1 million clones, about 75% of them seen only once. With respect to this clone: Its target is unknown.

The chain has TRBV10-3 and TRBJ2-7, with TRBD2 matching over 9 bases. This sequence was found in a man younger than 35 in good health. The sequenced sample was memory CD4+ T cells sorted from blood. Subset described: CD45RA-negative fraction. CDR3 loop: CAISESNLAGAFSYEQYF. DNA for the CDR3: TGTGCCATCAGTGAGTCTAACTTAGCGGGAGCCTTCTCCTACGAGCAGTACTTC.